The 5 T cell receptor beta chains presented below share a single source sample, sequenced in a study of cytomegalovirus exposure and HLA in healthy donors. The PCR made use of 60 Vbeta and 13 Jbeta primers. The protocol was immunoSEQ multiplex PCR, while the TCRdb copy is restricted to in-frame clones and leaves out a portion. In the table there are about 200,000 clones, approximately 80% of which are singletons. The sequenced sample consisted of PBMCs. The receptor set was obtained from a girl aged 5-17 years in good health and CMV-seronegative.

On this clone itself: The junction and the germline gene differ at one end; a read error may be behind it. V usage is TRBV7-9 and J usage is TRBJ1-4; possibly TRBD1 for D (5 bases). The CDR3 covers 16 residues. Per germline, CDR1 SEHNR and CDR2 FQNEAQ (reference sequence). CDR3 protein: CSSRKGRDSTNEKLFF. As DNA, the CDR3 is TGTTCCAGCAGAAAGGGGAGGGACTCAACTAATGAAAAACTGTTTTTT.

The genes are TRBV5-1 and TRBJ1-2; 7 bases align to TRBD1. The CDR3 spans 14 residues. V shed 4 bases and J 7 bases; nucleotides not matched to a gene: 10. Per the germline V gene, CDR1 is SGHRS and CDR2 is YFSETQ. This CDR3 reads CASSNSGQERGYTF. CDR3 nucleotide sequence: TGCGCCAGCAGCAACTCAGGACAGGAACGTGGCTACACCTTC.

This clone was counted a few times. This chain joins TRBV6-5 and TRBJ2-7, with TRBD1 matching 8 bases. J gave up 6 bases and V 4 bases, and 8 bases lay outside the gene matches. The CDR3 is 14 residues long. The germline gives CDR1 MNHEY, CDR2 SVGAGI. The DNA for the CDR3 is TGTGCCAGCAGTTCCCGGGACAGGTCCCTCGAGCAGTACTTC. Its translation is CASSSRDRSLEQYF.

The rearrangement joins TRBV9 to TRBJ1-4; D unresolved. This CDR3 comprises 14 residues. V dropped 2 bases and J dropped 7 bases, with 12 bases sitting between them. The germline V gene encodes CDR1 SGDLS and CDR2 YYNGEE. CDR3 region: CASSVGSDPEKLFF. DNA of the CDR3: TGTGCCAGCAGCGTTGGGAGTGACCCTGAAAAACTGTTTTTT.

The gene calls are TRBV6-5 and TRBJ2-1; D ambiguous. CDR1 is MNHEY and CDR2 is SVGAGI in the germline V gene. The CDR3 runs to 14 residues. The germline V and J ends were trimmed by 0 bases and 10 bases, with 13 bases remaining between them. CDR3 nucleotide sequence: TGTGCCAGCAGTTACTCGTTTAGTGTGCGGGAGCAGTTCTTC. Translation gives CASSYSFSVREQFF.